The T cell receptor (beta chain) under discussion was sequenced for a study of CD8 T cells in ankylosing spondylitis. As the method for making TCR beta libraries, quantitative 5'-RACE with molecular barcodes was used. MiXCR, run by TCRdb on the 5' RACE reads, gives a single entry per CDR3 protein. The top ten hold roughly 3.4% of the sample, which has approximately 140,000 distinct CDR3 sequences, 7% to 10% seen once. This clonotype was observed many times. The antigen remains unidentified. Findings of the study overall: A TCR beta motif of roughly eight highly homologous variants appeared characteristic of ankylosing spondylitis blood. Reportedly, disease-linked clones are significantly enriched in ankylosing spondylitis patients' matched synovial fluid. Previous work reported some of these motif variants in the synovial fluid and blood of reactive arthritis.

V lost 4 bases to trimming and J lost 0 bases, with 7 bases between them. Germline V gives CDR1 SQVTM, CDR2 ANQGSEA. The CDR3 covers 12 residues. The chain carries TRBV29-1 and TRBJ2-7; no clear D gene. The sample was blood, either unsorted or a sorted T cell fraction (not recorded which). This receptor was taken from a male donor with ankylosing spondylitis or in good health (not recorded which). The CDR3 bases are TGCAGCGTTGTCGGCATCTCCTACGAGCAGTACTTC. This codes for CSVVGISYEQYF.